This is a list of T cell receptor beta chains from one sample in a study of shared clonotypes between healthy human individuals. The method was immunoSEQ multiplex PCR; TCRdb's version includes in-frame clones alone and lacks a portion of them. The data hold about 2 million clones, with over 85% observed a single time. The specimen was naive CD8+ T cells sorted from blood. These receptors originate from a man aged 18 to 29 in good health. Each CDR3 is given with its conserved first and last residue. The order of the fields is CDR3 protein, V gene.

CASSLGVRMAEQYF TRBV13
CASSTLAGGLSDTQYF TRBV5-6
CASSGGTSGATYEQYF TRBV5-4
CASSPHPGGFNEQYF TRBV9
CASGNGGQGYEQYF TRBV9
CASSLDWTGGNEQYF TRBV11-3
CASSESAVYEQYF TRBV10-1
CAWSVGPSSDYEQYF TRBV30
CAWSLSLSTDTQYF TRBV30
CASSLNRVEIGEQYF TRBV11-1
CASSFQMSDYEQYF TRBV13
CASSPRQGVKYNEQFF TRBV7-9
CARSPNGNTIYF TRBV7-9
CASSYSASGPYEQYF TRBV6-5
CASSLEGTSAQYF TRBV13
CASSQDWQADYEQYF TRBV4-3
CASSLVGLGGDNEQFF TRBV5-4
CASSVSREDTIYF TRBV9
CASSQTGAGEQYF TRBV18
CASAGSSYEQYF TRBV7-9
CASSFLEGAHGYTF TRBV7-2
CAWRTRTSGGNEQYF TRBV30
CASSPTSGWYNEQFF TRBV27
CASSLGTGGPYGYTF TRBV5-4
CATGSSYEQYF TRBV6-9
CASSPVPWNEQFF TRBV5-1
CASSLNNPYYEQYF TRBV27
CASSLDRETQYF TRBV5-1
CASSLVFGGTEAFF TRBV7-9
CASFPEPYLGYTF TRBV6-1
CASSVGGSSGNTIYF TRBV9
CASSRDSSYNSPLHF TRBV18
CASSARDREGGNTIYF TRBV9
CASSTGQVEQYF TRBV5-4
CASSPLSGQGYNSPLHF TRBV27
CASSQDYAVGIYEQYF TRBV4-3
CASGVEQYF TRBV6-6
CASSPRDRGGYEQYF TRBV4-1
CASSLDLWGGQDDTQYF TRBV11-2
CASRGSGPNSPLHF TRBV27
CASSHTSGGVLEQFF TRBV7-7
CASSISSGITDTQYF TRBV7-9
CASSLTGTGGYEQYF TRBV5-5
CASSVSSGGKYNEQFF TRBV9
CASSDRVGNSPLHF TRBV19
CASSLVFSYEQYF TRBV7-2
CASSLSRLHEQYF TRBV27
CASSAGLAGEQYF TRBV11-3
CASSYTGTNLYGYTF TRBV6-6
CASSLTGADYGYTF TRBV7-8
CATSSPSVQETQYF TRBV15
CASTTTSQDTQYF TRBV28
CASSFRTSGRNTDTQYF TRBV7-2
CASSRGSGGTGELFF TRBV7-9
CASSSGQGNYGYTF TRBV2